These 10 T cell receptor beta chains share one sample of origin, sequenced in a study of patients and donors after allogeneic stem cell transplantation. TCRdb re-derived calls from the RT-PCR reads in MiXCR, one entry per CDR3 protein. This sample has about 150,000 distinct CDR3 sequences, with approximately 40% found just once. Sequenced sample: blood, either unsorted or a sorted T cell fraction (not recorded which). These receptors were taken from a human donor who was either an allogeneic HSCT recipient or a stem cell or donor lymphocyte infusion donor (not recorded which). It is not recorded whose cells these are; they may come from a transplant donor.

This clonotype was seen ten or more times. The chain uses TRBV3-1 and TRBJ1-2, with D perhaps matching TRBD1 (5 bases). V was shortened by 0 bases and J by 4 bases, with 6 bases between the two germline ends. The CDR3 has 13 amino acids. Germline loops: CDR1 LGHDT, CDR2 YNNKEL (reference sequence). The CDR3, as DNA: TGTGCCAGCAGCCAAGAACAGGTCTATGGCTACACCTTC. This gives the protein CASSQEQVYGYTF.

This clonotype was detected a few times. The rearrangement joins TRBV12-3 or TRBV12-4 to TRBJ1-1; D uncertain. V dropped 4 bases and J dropped 1 base, with 7 bases sitting between them. The CDR3 runs 13 residues. CDR3: CASSSPANTEAFF. The CDR3 DNA reads as TGTGCCAGCAGTTCCCCGGCGAACACTGAAGCTTTCTTT.

The gene calls are TRBV24-1 and TRBJ2-5; D is undetermined. CDR3 length: 14 amino acids. Deletions cut 3 bases from V and 4 bases from J, with 11 bases between. CDR1 is KGHDR, CDR2 SFDVKD, per germline. This CDR3 reads CATSDPSPPETQYF. For the CDR3, the DNA is TGTGCCACCAGTGATCCGTCCCCCCCAGAGACCCAGTACTTC.

This clonotype was detected a few times. The J gene is TRBJ1-2, the V gene TRBV20-1; no clear D gene. The CDR3 runs to 12 residues. Germline V CDR1 and CDR2: DFQATT, SNEGSKA (reference sequence). V was clipped by 3 bases and J by 4 bases, with 9 bases between them. In nucleotides, the CDR3 is TGCAGTGCTAGTCGGGAGACCTATGGCTACACCTTC. Translating gives CSASRETYGYTF.

This clonotype came up a few times. The CDR3 DNA is TGCAGTGCGGACCGTCAGTATGGCTACACCTTC. Its translation is CSADRQYGYTF. The chain couples TRBV20-1 to TRBJ1-2; D uncertain. This CDR3 has 11 amino acids. From germline, CDR1 is DFQATT and CDR2 SNEGSKA (reference sequence). Trimming removed 6 bases from V and 5 bases from J, with 10 bases in between.

The J gene is TRBJ2-3, the V gene TRBV3-1; tentatively, D is TRBD1 or TRBD2 (5 bases each). The CDR3 extends over 13 amino acids. V was cut by 4 bases and J by 2 bases, with 7 bases left in between. Germline-derived CDR1 and CDR2 are LGHDT and YNNKEL (reference sequence). CDR3 region: CASSRDHTDTQYF. As DNA, the CDR3 is TGTGCCAGCAGCCGGGACCACACAGATACGCAGTATTTT.

The chain combines TRBV20-1 with TRBJ2-1; D unclear. CDR3 length equals 15 residues. V lost 1 base, J lost 2 bases, and 12 bases lay in between. The V gene's germline CDR1 is DFQATT and CDR2 SNEGSKA (reference sequence). The CDR3 protein is CSARVPAVAYNEQFF. Here the CDR3 DNA reads TGCAGTGCTAGAGTCCCCGCAGTCGCCTACAATGAGCAGTTCTTC.

V is TRBV20-1 and J is TRBJ1-6, with no clear D. CDR3 length: 16 amino acids. Germline lookup yields CDR1 DFQATT and CDR2 SNEGSKA (reference sequence). V lost 1 base to trimming and J lost 5 bases, with 15 bases between them. The CDR3 reads CSARAPLGPDNSPLHF. In DNA form, the CDR3 reads TGCAGTGCTAGAGCTCCCCTCGGGCCCGATAATTCACCCCTCCACTTT.

This clonotype was counted between two and nine times. The gene calls are TRBV12-3 or TRBV12-4 and TRBJ1-6; D is unresolved. This CDR3 is 17 amino acids long. The V gene lost 3 bases and the J gene lost 0 bases, with 12 bases spanning the gap. The CDR3 bases are TGTGCCAGCAGTTTGGGAGACGTTAGCTCCTATAATTCACCCCTCCACTTT. This gives the protein CASSLGDVSSYNSPLHF.

This clonotype has only a few counts. Here the CDR3 DNA reads TGTGCCAGCAGGCTCGGGGCCTTCTCTGGAAACACCATATATTTT. Protein: CASRLGAFSGNTIYF. The chain joins TRBV28 to TRBJ1-3, with D perhaps matching TRBD1 (5 bases). The germline CDR1 and CDR2 sequences are MDHEN and SYDVKM. V gave up 6 bases and J gave up 0 bases, with 12 bases separating them. The CDR3 totals 15 residues.